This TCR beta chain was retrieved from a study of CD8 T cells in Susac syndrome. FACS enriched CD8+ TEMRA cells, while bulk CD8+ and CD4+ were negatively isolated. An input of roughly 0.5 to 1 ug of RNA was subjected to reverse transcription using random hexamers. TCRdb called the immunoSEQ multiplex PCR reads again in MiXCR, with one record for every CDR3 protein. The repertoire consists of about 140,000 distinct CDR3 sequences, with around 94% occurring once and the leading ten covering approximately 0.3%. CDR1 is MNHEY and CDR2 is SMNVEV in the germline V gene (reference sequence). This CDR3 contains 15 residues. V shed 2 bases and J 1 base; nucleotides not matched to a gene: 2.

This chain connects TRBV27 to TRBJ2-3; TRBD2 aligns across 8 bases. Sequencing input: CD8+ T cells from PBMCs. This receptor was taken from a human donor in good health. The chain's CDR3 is CASSLPTSGTDTQYF. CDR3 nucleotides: TGTGCCAGCAGTTTACCGACTAGCGGCACAGATACGCAGTATTTT.